Each of the 15 T cell receptor beta chains below was sequenced from the same sample in a study of identifying expanded T cells in peripheral blood. Only in-frame clones appear in the TCRdb table, and some are missing; sequencing was by immunoSEQ multiplex PCR. In the table there are tens of thousands of clones, around nine tenths of which are singletons. The sample consisted of blood. These TCRs come from a person aged 18 to 70 in good health.

This chain joins TRBV29-1 and TRBJ2-3; no reliable D call. V lost 6 bases and J 4 bases, leaving 8 bases between the germline ends. This CDR3 comprises 11 residues. Germline V gene data show CDR1 as SQVTM and CDR2 as ANQGSEA. The CDR3 loop is CSVFDSDTQYF. The CDR3 DNA sequence: TGCAGCGTCTTCGACTCAGATACGCAGTATTTT.

The chain combines TRBV11-2 with TRBJ1-5; D perhaps matches TRBD1 (6 bases). The CDR3 length is 14 residues. With 1 base removed from V and 5 bases from J, the gap between germline ends came to 9 bases. Per the germline V gene, CDR1 is SGHAT and CDR2 is FQNNGV. This CDR3 reads CASSLGAGDQPQHF. In DNA, the CDR3 is TGTGCCAGCAGCTTAGGGGCAGGGGATCAGCCCCAGCATTTT.

The chain is built from TRBV28 and TRBJ2-2; maybe TRBD1 (5 bases). CDR1 and CDR2 (germline): MDHEN, SYDVKM. Trimming took 3 bases from V and 1 from J, leaving 9 bases between them. There are 15 residues in the CDR3. CDR3 sequence (DNA): TGTGCCAGCAGTTTTACCGGACAGAACACCGGGGAGCTGTTTTTT. Its protein product is CASSFTGQNTGELFF.

Regarding this clone: A junction boundary mismatches the germline segment, possibly from a read error. The V and J genes are TRBV10-3 and TRBJ2-2; D possibly corresponds to TRBD2 (5 bases). The CDR3 has 15 amino acids. Per the germline V gene, CDR1 is ENHRY and CDR2 is SYGVKD. The CDR3 protein is CASSFGGPIAGELFF. The CDR3 region has the DNA TGTGCCAGCAGTTTCGGCGGGCCGATCGCCGGGGAGCTGTTTTTT.

This chain joins TRBV7-2 and TRBJ2-3; no firm D call. This CDR3 spans 12 amino acids. The V gene lost 0 bases and the J gene lost 6 bases, with 4 bases spanning the gap. CDR1 and CDR2 (germline): SGHTA, FQGNSA. CDR3 bases: TGTGCCAGCAGCTTAGCCCGCGATACGCAGTATTTT. Translation gives CASSLARDTQYF.

This clone has a single count. V is TRBV19 and J is TRBJ2-2; D gene ambiguous. The V gene lost 3 bases and the J gene lost 4 bases, with 9 bases spanning the gap. Germline lookup yields CDR1 LNHDA and CDR2 SQIVND (reference sequence). The CDR3 covers 14 residues. The CDR3 region has the DNA TGTGCCAGTAGTATCCAGCCGGGCACCGGGGAGCTGTTTTTT. Protein product: CASSIQPGTGELFF.

The chain links TRBV9 to TRBJ2-5; D unclear. The CDR3 sequence is 11 residues long. Trimming pared 3 bases from V and 0 bases from J, leaving 0 bases between. The germline V gene has CDR1 SGDLS and CDR2 YYNGEE. CDR3 loop: CASSDQETQYF. The CDR3 nucleotides read TGTGCCAGCAGCGACCAAGAGACCCAGTACTTC.

The chain recombines TRBV30 with TRBJ2-3; no clear D. The CDR3 loop spans 15 amino acids. From germline, CDR1 is GTSNPN and CDR2 SVGIG (reference sequence). The germline V and J ends were trimmed by 2 bases and 4 bases, with 16 bases remaining between them. The CDR3: CAWSRSANTPDTQYF. Here the CDR3 DNA reads TGTGCCTGGAGTAGGTCTGCCAACACGCCAGATACGCAGTATTTT.

This chain connects TRBV5-4 to TRBJ2-7; 9 bases agree with TRBD2. V trimming: 0 bases; J trimming: 3 bases; junction bases outside the gene matches: 1. In germline, CDR1 is SGHNT, CDR2 YYREEE (reference sequence). This CDR3 is 14 amino acids long. The CDR3 nucleotides read TGTGCCAGCAGCTTGGGGACTAGCGTCTACGAGCAGTACTTC. Its translation: CASSLGTSVYEQYF.

The chain employs TRBV15 and TRBJ2-1, with TRBD2 matching 13 bases. CDR3 length: 16 amino acids. Looked up from germline, CDR1 is LNHNV and CDR2 is YYDKDF (reference sequence). Trimming at V came to 4 bases and at J to 9 bases, leaving 9 bases not matched to a gene. CDR3 sequence reads: CATSTRLAGGLVEQFF. In DNA, the CDR3 is TGTGCCACCAGCACCCGACTAGCGGGAGGTCTGGTTGAGCAGTTCTTC.

The chain has TRBV6-6 and TRBJ2-3; tentatively, D is TRBD1 (5 bases). The germline CDR1 and CDR2 sequences are MNHNY and SVGAGI (reference sequence). The CDR3 loop spans 13 amino acids. Trimming shortened V by 6 bases and J by 5 bases, and 12 bases separated the two germline ends. CDR3: CASRNSRGDTQYF. CDR3 DNA: TGTGCCAGCAGGAACTCTAGGGGAGATACGCAGTATTTT.

The chain carries TRBV7-8 and TRBJ1-4; 8 positions match TRBD1. The CDR3 totals 15 residues. After removal of 5 bases from V and 8 bases from J, the junction contained 10 bases not matched to a gene. CDR1 and CDR2 from the germline V gene are SGHVS and FQNEAQ. For the CDR3, the DNA is TGTGCCAGCAGCCGACATGGACAGGGAGGCGAAAAACTGTTTTTT. Its protein product is CASSRHGQGGEKLFF. Combining the CDR3 with reference TRBV7-8 and TRBJ1-4 gives the whole variable domain GAGVSQSPRYKVAKRGQDVALRCDPISGHVSLFWYQQALGQGPEFLTYFQNEAQLDKSGLPSDRFFAERPEGSVSTLKIQRTQQEDSAVYLCASSRHGQGGEKLFFGSGTQLSVL.

This clone appeared once. The J gene is TRBJ2-5, the V gene TRBV7-2; D is ambiguous. CDR1 is SGHTA, CDR2 FQGNSA, per germline. Trimming left V 4 bases short and J 0 bases short, with 12 bases between. The CDR3 length is 15 residues. CDR3 region: CASSYDFGDQETQYF. Written as DNA, the CDR3 is TGTGCCAGCAGCTACGACTTTGGGGACCAAGAGACCCAGTACTTC.

The chain employs TRBV7-9 and TRBJ1-2; tentative D call: TRBD1 (5 bases). V dropped 9 bases and J dropped 5 bases, with 7 bases sitting between them. Germline lookup yields CDR1 SEHNR and CDR2 FQNEAQ (reference sequence). The CDR3 loop spans 10 amino acids. CDR3 sequence reads: CARKGYGYTF. In nucleotides, the CDR3 is TGTGCCAGGAAGGGGTATGGCTACACCTTC.

The chain has TRBV5-6 and TRBJ2-3, with D unresolved. There are 13 residues in the CDR3. V shed 2 bases and J shed 6 bases, with 10 bases lying between them. CDR1 and CDR2 from the germline V gene are SGHDT and YYEEEE. CDR3 nucleotide sequence: TGTGCCAGCAGCTTTAACACTTACGATACGCAGTATTTT. Protein sequence: CASSFNTYDTQYF. Full variable domain (rest looked up from reference TRBV5-6 and TRBJ2-3): DAGVTQSPTHLIKTRGQQVTLRCSPKSGHDTVSWYQQALGQGPQFIFQYYEEEERQRGNFPDRFSGHQFPNYSSELNVNALLLGDSALYLCASSFNTYDTQYFGPGTRLTVL.